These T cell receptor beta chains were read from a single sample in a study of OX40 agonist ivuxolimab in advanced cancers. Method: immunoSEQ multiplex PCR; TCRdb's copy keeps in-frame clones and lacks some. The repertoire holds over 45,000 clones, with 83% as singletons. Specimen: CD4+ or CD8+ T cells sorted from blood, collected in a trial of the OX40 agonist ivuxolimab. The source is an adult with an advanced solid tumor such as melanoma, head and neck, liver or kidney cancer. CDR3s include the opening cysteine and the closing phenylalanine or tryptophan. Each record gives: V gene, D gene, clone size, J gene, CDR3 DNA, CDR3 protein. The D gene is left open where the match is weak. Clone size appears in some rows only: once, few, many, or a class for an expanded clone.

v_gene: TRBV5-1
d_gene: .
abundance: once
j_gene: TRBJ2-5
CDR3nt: TGCGCCAGCAGCTTGGTCCCCCAGGAAAGCCACTTC
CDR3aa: CASSLVPQESHF

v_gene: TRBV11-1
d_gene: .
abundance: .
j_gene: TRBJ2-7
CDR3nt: TGTGCCAGCAGCTTAGCGGGGGGCGAGCAGTACTTC
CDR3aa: CASSLAGGEQYF

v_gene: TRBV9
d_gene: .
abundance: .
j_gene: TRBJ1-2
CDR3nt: TGTGCCAGCAGGACAGGAAGCTTTGGCTACACCTTC
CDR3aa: CASRTGSFGYTF

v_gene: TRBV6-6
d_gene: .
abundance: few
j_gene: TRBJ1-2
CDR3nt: TGTGCCAGCAGTCCCAGGAGGGACTATGGCTACACCTTC
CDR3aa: CASSPRRDYGYTF

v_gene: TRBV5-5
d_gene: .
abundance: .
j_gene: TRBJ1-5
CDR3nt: TGTGCCAGCAGCTTAGGGCAGAACAATCAGCCCCAGCATTTT
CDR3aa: CASSLGQNNQPQHF

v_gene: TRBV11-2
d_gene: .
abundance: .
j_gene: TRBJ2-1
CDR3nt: TGTGCCAGCAGCTTAGACCCGCCAAGTGAGCAGTTCTTC
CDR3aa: CASSLDPPSEQFF

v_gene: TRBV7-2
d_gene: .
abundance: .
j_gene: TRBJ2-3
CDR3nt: TGTGCCAGCAGCTTAGGGAGGGTGGGCACAGATACGCAGTATTTT
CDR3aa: CASSLGRVGTDTQYF

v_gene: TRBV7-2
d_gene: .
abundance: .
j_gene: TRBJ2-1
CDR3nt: TGTGCCAGCAGCTATCGAGCGGGCCTGCAGTTCTTC
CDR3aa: CASSYRAGLQFF

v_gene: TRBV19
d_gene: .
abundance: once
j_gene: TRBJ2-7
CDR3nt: TGTGCCAGTAGTATAGAAGGCAGGTCCTACGAGCAGTACTTC
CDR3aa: CASSIEGRSYEQYF

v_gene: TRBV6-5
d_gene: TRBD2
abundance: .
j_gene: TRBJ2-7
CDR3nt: TGTGCCAGCAGTTCCCAGGGACTAGCGGGGACCGAGCAGTACTTC
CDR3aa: CASSSQGLAGTEQYF

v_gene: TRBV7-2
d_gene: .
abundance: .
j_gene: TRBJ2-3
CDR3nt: TGTGCCAGCGGATTTACAGATACGCAGTATTTT
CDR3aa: CASGFTDTQYF

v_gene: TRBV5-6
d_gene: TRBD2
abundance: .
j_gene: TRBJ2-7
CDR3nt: TGTGCCAGCAGCTCGGGACTAGCCTACGAGCAGTACTTC
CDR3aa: CASSSGLAYEQYF

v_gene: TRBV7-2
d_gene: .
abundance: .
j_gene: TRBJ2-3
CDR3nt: TGTGCCAGCACGACCCGGACCGGGAGCACAGATACGCAGTATTTT
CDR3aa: CASTTRTGSTDTQYF

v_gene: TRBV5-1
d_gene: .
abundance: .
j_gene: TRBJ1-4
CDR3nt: TGCGCCAGCAGCTTGTTCGGAAGCAATGAAAAACTGTTTTTT
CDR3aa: CASSLFGSNEKLFF

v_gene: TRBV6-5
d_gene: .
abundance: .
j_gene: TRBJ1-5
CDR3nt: TGTGCCAGCAGGAATAGAGATCAGCCCCAGCATTTT
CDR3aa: CASRNRDQPQHF